Listed below are T cell receptor beta chains from one sample, sequenced in a study of long-term antiretroviral therapy in people with HIV. This table comes from immunoSEQ multiplex PCR, and its TCRdb copy is limited to in-frame clones, with some not included. The sample carries approximately 22,000 clones, approximately 82% recorded once. The starting material was unsorted PBMCs, obtained 3 years after starting antiretroviral therapy. Receptors were obtained from a man aged 45-65 years with HIV. CDR3s include the opening cysteine and the closing phenylalanine or tryptophan. A D gene is named only where the DNA matches it firmly. The size of a clone is reported for some rows only, either as once, few or many, or as a class for expanded clones.

CASSISGSTDTQYF	TGTGCCAGCAGCATCAGCGGGAGCACAGATACGCAGTATTTT	14	-	-	TRBJ2-3	TRBV9
CASRWTGRYEQYF	TGTGCCAGCAGATGGACAGGGCGGTACGAGCAGTACTTC	13	TRBD1	-	TRBJ2-7	TRBV6-6
CASSMEGTSGNQPQHF	TGTGCCAGTAGTATGGAGGGTACCTCAGGGAATCAGCCCCAGCATTTT	16	-	few	TRBJ1-5	TRBV19
CASSFEGFNEKLFF	TGTGCCAGCAGTTTTGAGGGGTTTAATGAAAAACTGTTTTTT	14	-	-	TRBJ1-4	TRBV28
CASSFPGERGGSGELFF	TGTGCCAGCAGTTTCCCCGGGGAGCGGGGGGGATCCGGGGAGCTGTTTTTT	17	TRBD2	-	TRBJ2-2	TRBV28
CASSPTGVTAYEQYF	TGTGCCAGCAGCCCAACAGGGGTTACGGCCTACGAGCAGTACTTC	15	TRBD1	-	TRBJ2-7	TRBV7-8
CASSGTGVDGEKLFF	TGTGCCAGCAGCGGAACAGGGGTCGATGGCGAAAAACTGTTTTTT	15	TRBD1	-	TRBJ1-4	TRBV7-8
CASSPWEGGGYTF	TGTGCCAGCAGCCCCTGGGAGGGTGGTGGCTACACCTTC	13	-	-	TRBJ1-2	TRBV7-9
CASSLSQGRQTQYF	TGTGCCAGCAGCTTAAGTCAGGGGCGGCAGACCCAGTACTTC	14	-	-	TRBJ2-5	TRBV7-9
CASRGQGSSGYTF	TGTGCCAGTCGCGGACAGGGGTCGTCCGGCTACACCTTC	13	TRBD1	-	TRBJ1-2	TRBV19
CASSLTQYLAYNEQFF	TGTGCCAGCAGTTTAACGCAATATTTAGCCTACAATGAGCAGTTCTTC	16	-	-	TRBJ2-1	TRBV27
CASRQGPYYSGNTIYF	TGTGCCAGCAGGCAGGGGCCCTACTACTCTGGAAACACCATATATTTT	16	-	-	TRBJ1-3	TRBV6-6
CASSPLTQETQYF	TGTGCCAGCTCACCACTAACCCAAGAGACCCAGTACTTC	13	-	-	TRBJ2-5	TRBV18
CASSVGLAGVKDNEQFF	TGTGCCAGCAGCGTAGGGCTAGCGGGAGTCAAGGACAATGAGCAGTTCTTC	17	TRBD2	-	TRBJ2-1	TRBV9
CASSVASTDTEAFF	TGTGCCAGCAGCGTAGCGAGCACGGACACTGAAGCTTTCTTT	14	-	-	TRBJ1-1	TRBV9
CASSFTPKETQYF	TGTGCCAGCAGCTTTACCCCGAAGGAGACCCAGTACTTC	13	-	-	TRBJ2-5	TRBV5-4
CAISSFLAGGYNEQFF	TGTGCCATCAGTTCATTCCTAGCGGGAGGGTACAATGAGCAGTTCTTC	16	TRBD2	few	TRBJ2-1	TRBV10-3
CASRPPTPPHEQFF	TGTGCCAGCAGGCCACCGACTCCACCCCATGAGCAGTTCTTC	14	-	once	TRBJ2-1	TRBV28
CASSQVGRDSYQPQHF	TGCGCCAGCAGCCAAGTGGGCCGGGACAGCTATCAGCCCCAGCATTTT	16	TRBD1	-	TRBJ1-5	TRBV4-1
CAWRINRGLAYEQYF	TGTGCCTGGAGGATCAACAGGGGGCTGGCCTACGAGCAGTACTTC	15	TRBD1	-	TRBJ2-7	TRBV30
CASSRTPGTNEKLFF	TGTGCCAGCAGTCGAACCCCGGGAACAAATGAAAAACTGTTTTTT	15	-	-	TRBJ1-4	TRBV7-6
CASSPGLAGGQETQYF	TGCGCCAGCAGCCCAGGACTAGCGGGGGGACAAGAGACCCAGTACTTC	16	TRBD2	once	TRBJ2-5	TRBV5-1
CASSQDVVDRGHSTNEKLFF	TGCGCCAGCAGCCAAGACGTTGTCGACAGGGGGCATTCAACTAATGAAAAACTGTTTTTT	20	TRBD1	-	TRBJ1-4	TRBV4-3
CATSRDWRWSSYEQYF	TGTGCCACCAGCAGAGATTGGCGGTGGAGCTCCTACGAGCAGTACTTC	16	-	-	TRBJ2-7	TRBV15
CASSLSSEETQYF	TGTGCCAGCAGCTTAAGCAGCGAAGAGACCCAGTACTTC	13	-	-	TRBJ2-5	TRBV11-3
CASSLAGGYFVYEQYF	TGTGCCAGCAGCTTAGCGGGGGGGTATTTTGTTTACGAGCAGTACTTC	16	TRBD2	-	TRBJ2-7	TRBV7-2
CSVDRGLTDTQYF	TGCAGCGTCGACAGGGGCCTCACAGATACGCAGTATTTT	13	TRBD1	-	TRBJ2-3	TRBV29-1
CASSTRGAGGEEQYF	TGTGCCAGCAGCACACGAGGAGCGGGGGGGGAAGAGCAGTACTTC	15	TRBD2	-	TRBJ2-7	TRBV11-3
CAITVGQDGYGYTF	TGTGCCATCACTGTGGGACAGGACGGCTATGGCTACACCTTC	14	TRBD1	-	TRBJ1-2	TRBV10-3
CASSPDRATNKLFF	TGTGCCAGCAGCCCTGACAGGGCCACGAATAAACTGTTTTTT	14	TRBD1	-	TRBJ1-4	TRBV7-6
CASSPKGSYYNEQFF	TGTGCCAGCAGCCCCAAAGGGAGTTACTACAATGAGCAGTTCTTC	15	-	-	TRBJ2-1	TRBV7-8
CASSPRQENTGELFF	TGCGCCAGCAGTCCTCGACAGGAAAACACCGGGGAGCTGTTTTTT	15	-	-	TRBJ2-2	TRBV5-1
CASRGAEQYF	TGTGCCAGCAGAGGAGCCGAGCAGTACTTC	10	-	-	TRBJ2-7	TRBV28
CATSRDTGWEKLFF	TGTGCCACCAGCAGAGACACAGGGTGGGAAAAACTGTTTTTT	14	-	-	TRBJ1-4	TRBV15
CSVGLTGSNEKLFF	TGCAGCGTTGGGTTGACGGGTAGTAATGAAAAACTGTTTTTT	14	-	-	TRBJ1-4	TRBV29-1
CASSSLTRDRGHYGYTF	TGTGCCAGCAGCTCACTTACCCGGGACAGGGGGCACTATGGCTACACCTTC	17	TRBD1	-	TRBJ1-2	TRBV5-5
CASSRGTGAAEAFF	TGTGCCAGCTCCCGGGGGACAGGGGCGGCTGAAGCTTTCTTT	14	TRBD1	once	TRBJ1-1	TRBV18
CASSPSTENTEAFF	TGTGCCAGCTCACCGAGTACAGAGAACACTGAAGCTTTCTTT	14	-	-	TRBJ1-1	TRBV18
CASSFSDGSGANVLTF	TGTGCCAGCAGTTTTTCTGACGGCTCTGGGGCCAACGTCCTGACTTTC	16	-	-	TRBJ2-6	TRBV6-5
CSVPGQGATEAFF	TGCAGCGTGCCCGGACAGGGGGCGACCGAAGCTTTCTTT	13	TRBD1	-	TRBJ1-1	TRBV29-1
CASSVLAGDPYEQYF	TGTGCCAGCAGTGTACTAGCGGGGGATCCCTACGAGCAGTACTTC	15	TRBD2	-	TRBJ2-7	TRBV7-2
CASSSPGGIGNEQFF	TGTGCCAGCAGTTCCCCTGGGGGGATTGGAAATGAGCAGTTCTTC	15	-	-	TRBJ2-1	TRBV28
CASSHVQTYEQYF	TGCGCCAGCAGCCATGTCCAAACATACGAGCAGTACTTC	13	-	-	TRBJ2-7	TRBV4-1
CASSEMYRLSTDTQYF	TGTGCCAGCAGCGAAATGTATCGGCTCAGCACAGATACGCAGTATTTT	16	-	-	TRBJ2-3	TRBV14
CASSFTRETTGNTIYF	TGTGCCAGCAGTTTCACCAGAGAAACTACTGGAAACACCATATATTTT	16	-	few	TRBJ1-3	TRBV28
CASSPLWGTNTEAFF	TGTGCCAGCTCACCTTTGTGGGGGACGAACACTGAAGCTTTCTTT	15	-	-	TRBJ1-1	TRBV18
CASSPDRGETQYF	TGTGCCAGCAGCCCGGACAGGGGAGAGACCCAGTACTTC	13	TRBD1	-	TRBJ2-5	TRBV27
CASSLGGGDEKLFF	TGTGCCAGCTCACTAGGAGGGGGCGATGAAAAACTGTTTTTT	14	TRBD1	-	TRBJ1-4	TRBV18
CASSLTSYGYTF	TGTGCCAGCAGTTTGACCTCTTATGGCTACACCTTC	12	-	-	TRBJ1-2	TRBV28
CASSLGGSGTGELFF	TGTGCCAGCAGCTTAGGCGGGAGCGGCACCGGGGAGCTGTTTTTT	15	TRBD2	-	TRBJ2-2	TRBV7-8
CASRLIRGTANAVTFEAFF	TGTGCCAGCAGGCTTATCAGGGGAACAGCCAATGCAGTTACCTTTGAAGCTTTCTTT	19	-	-	TRBJ1-1	TRBV28